This T cell receptor (beta chain) was sequenced during a study of shared clonotypes between healthy human individuals. Some 30,000 T cell genomes (approximately 0.3 ug DNA) went into each PBMC replicate. How the authors handled the data: Owing to the provision of junction-only sequences devoid of quality scores by immunoSEQ, filtering differed. Libraries were prepared by immunoSEQ multiplex PCR; TCRdb keeps only in-frame clonotypes and omits some of them. V and J calls and clone size are those listed in that table; D and trimming were worked out from the DNA. In the table there are about 470,000 clones, around 79% of which are singletons. Genomic DNA from unsorted samples was obtained from around 93 million PBMCs (per sample). With 5 bases removed from V and 14 bases from J, the gap between germline ends came to 18 bases. Germline V lookup: CDR1 MNHEY, CDR2 SMNVEV (reference sequence). The CDR3 runs to 13 residues.

The specimen sequenced was PBMCs. The receptor's source is a woman aged 40 to 49 in good health. Some clones in this sample may be carry-over from other donors' samples. The chain carries TRBV27 and TRBJ2-2, with D possibly matching TRBD1 (5 bases). CDR3 nucleotide sequence: TGTGCCAGCAGTCCCATCGAACCCAGGGCCCTGTTTTTT. It codes for CASSPIEPRALFF.